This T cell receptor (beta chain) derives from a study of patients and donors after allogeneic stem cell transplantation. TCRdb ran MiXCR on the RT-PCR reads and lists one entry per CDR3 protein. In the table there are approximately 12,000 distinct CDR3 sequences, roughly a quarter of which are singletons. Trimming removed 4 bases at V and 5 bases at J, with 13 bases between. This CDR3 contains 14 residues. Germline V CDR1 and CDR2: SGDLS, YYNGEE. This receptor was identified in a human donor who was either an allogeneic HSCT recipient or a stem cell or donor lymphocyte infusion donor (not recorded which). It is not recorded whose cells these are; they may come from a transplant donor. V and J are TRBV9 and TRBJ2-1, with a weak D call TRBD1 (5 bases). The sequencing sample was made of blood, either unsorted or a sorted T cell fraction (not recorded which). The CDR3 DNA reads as TGTGCCAGCAGCCCCCCAGGGCTTGACAATGAGCAGTTCTTC. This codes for CASSPPGLDNEQFF.